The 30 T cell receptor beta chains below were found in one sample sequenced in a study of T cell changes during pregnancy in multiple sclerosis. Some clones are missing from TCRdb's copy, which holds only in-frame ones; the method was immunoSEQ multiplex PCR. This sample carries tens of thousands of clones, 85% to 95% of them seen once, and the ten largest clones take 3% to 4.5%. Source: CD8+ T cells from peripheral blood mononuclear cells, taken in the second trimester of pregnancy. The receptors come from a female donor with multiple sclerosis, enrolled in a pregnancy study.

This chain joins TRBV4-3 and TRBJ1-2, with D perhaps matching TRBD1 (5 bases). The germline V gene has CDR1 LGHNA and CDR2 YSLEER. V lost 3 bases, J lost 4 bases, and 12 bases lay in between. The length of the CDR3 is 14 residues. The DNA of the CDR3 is TGCGCCAGCAGCCAGACCGGGGGAGGCTATGGCTACACCTTC. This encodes CASSQTGGGYGYTF.

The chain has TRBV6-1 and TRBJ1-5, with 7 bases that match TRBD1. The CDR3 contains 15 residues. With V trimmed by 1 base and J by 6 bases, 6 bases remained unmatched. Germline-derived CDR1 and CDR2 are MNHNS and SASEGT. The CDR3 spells CASSEEQGTGQPQHF. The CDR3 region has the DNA TGTGCCAGCAGTGAAGAACAGGGGACCGGTCAGCCCCAGCATTTT.

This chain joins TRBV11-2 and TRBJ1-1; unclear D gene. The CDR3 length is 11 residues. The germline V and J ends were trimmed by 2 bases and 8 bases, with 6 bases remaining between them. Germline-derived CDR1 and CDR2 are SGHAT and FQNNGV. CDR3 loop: CASSLTQEAFF. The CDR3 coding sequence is TGTGCCAGCAGCTTAACCCAGGAAGCTTTCTTT.

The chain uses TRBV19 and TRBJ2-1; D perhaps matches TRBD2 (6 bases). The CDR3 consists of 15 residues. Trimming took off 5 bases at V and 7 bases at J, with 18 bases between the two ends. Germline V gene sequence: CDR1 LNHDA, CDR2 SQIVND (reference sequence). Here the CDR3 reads CASSESHGTLNEQFF. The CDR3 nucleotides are TGTGCCAGTAGTGAAAGCCACGGGACTCTAAATGAGCAGTTCTTC.

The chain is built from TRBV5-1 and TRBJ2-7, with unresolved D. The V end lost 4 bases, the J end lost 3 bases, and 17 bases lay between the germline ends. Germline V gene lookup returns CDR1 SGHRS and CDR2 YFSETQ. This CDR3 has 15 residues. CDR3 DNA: TGCGCCAGCAGCCCGGATGAGCAGGTTGTCTACGAGCAGTACTTC. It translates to CASSPDEQVVYEQYF.

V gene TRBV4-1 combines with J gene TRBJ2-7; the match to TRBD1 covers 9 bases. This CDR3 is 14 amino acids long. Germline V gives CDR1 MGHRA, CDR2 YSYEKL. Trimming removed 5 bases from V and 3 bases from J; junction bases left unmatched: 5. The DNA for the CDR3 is TGCGCCAGCAGCTCCGGGACAGGGATCTACGAGCAGTACTTC. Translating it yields CASSSGTGIYEQYF.

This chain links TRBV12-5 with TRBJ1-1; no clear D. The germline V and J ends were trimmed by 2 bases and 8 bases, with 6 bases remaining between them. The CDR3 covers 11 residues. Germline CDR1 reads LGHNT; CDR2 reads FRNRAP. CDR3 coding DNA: TGTGCTAGTGGTTTGTCTGAGGAAGCTTTCTTT. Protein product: CASGLSEEAFF. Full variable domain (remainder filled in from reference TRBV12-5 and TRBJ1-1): DARVTQTPRHKVTEMGQEVTMRCQPILGHNTVFWYRQTMMQGLELLAYFRNRAPLDDSGMPKDRFSAEMPDATLATLKIQPSEPRDSAVYFCASGLSEEAFFGQGTRLTVV.

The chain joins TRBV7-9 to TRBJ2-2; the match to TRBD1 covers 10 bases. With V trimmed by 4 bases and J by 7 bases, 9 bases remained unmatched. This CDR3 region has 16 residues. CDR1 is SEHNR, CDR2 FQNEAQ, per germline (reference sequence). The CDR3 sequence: CASSSARDRGHGELFF. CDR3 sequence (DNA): TGTGCCAGCAGCTCGGCTCGGGACAGGGGCCACGGGGAGCTGTTTTTT.

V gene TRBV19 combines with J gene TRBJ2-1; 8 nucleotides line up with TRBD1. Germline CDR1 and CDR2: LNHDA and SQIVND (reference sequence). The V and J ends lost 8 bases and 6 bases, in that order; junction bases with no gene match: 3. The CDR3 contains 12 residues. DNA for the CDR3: TGTGCCAGTTCTCAGGGGGCCAATGAGCAGTTCTTC. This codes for CASSQGANEQFF. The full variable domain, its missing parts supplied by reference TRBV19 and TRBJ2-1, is DGGITQSPKYLFRKEGQNVTLSCEQNLNHDAMYWYRQDPGQGLRLIYYSQIVNDFQKGDIAEGYSVSREKKESFPLTVTSAQKNPTAFYLCASSQGANEQFFGPGTRLTVL.

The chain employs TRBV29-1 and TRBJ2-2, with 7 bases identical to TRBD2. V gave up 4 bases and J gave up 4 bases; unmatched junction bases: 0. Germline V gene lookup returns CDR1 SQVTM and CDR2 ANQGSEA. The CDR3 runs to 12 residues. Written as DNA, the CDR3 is TGCAGCGTTGGCGGGAGCACCGGGGAGCTGTTTTTT. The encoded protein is CSVGGSTGELFF.

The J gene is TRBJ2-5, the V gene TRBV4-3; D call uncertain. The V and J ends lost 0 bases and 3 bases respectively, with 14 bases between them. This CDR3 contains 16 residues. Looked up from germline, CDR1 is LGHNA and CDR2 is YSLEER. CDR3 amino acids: CASSQEWLGTEETQYF. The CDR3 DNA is TGCGCCAGCAGCCAAGAATGGTTAGGCACAGAAGAGACCCAGTACTTC.

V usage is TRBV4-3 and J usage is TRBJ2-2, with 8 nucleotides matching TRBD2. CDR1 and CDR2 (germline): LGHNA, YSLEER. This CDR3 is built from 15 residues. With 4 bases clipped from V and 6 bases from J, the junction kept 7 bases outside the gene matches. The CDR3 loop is CASSPRGASSGELFF. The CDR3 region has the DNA TGCGCCAGCAGCCCGCGGGGGGCGAGTTCCGGGGAGCTGTTTTTT.

The chain's CDR3 is CATSRDRGLVVGQPQHF. The CDR3 DNA reads as TGTGCCACCAGCAGAGACAGGGGGCTAGTGGTGGGTCAGCCCCAGCATTTT. The rearrangement uses TRBV15 and TRBJ1-5; TRBD1 matches at 8 bases. CDR1 is LNHNV and CDR2 is YYDKDF in the germline V gene (reference sequence). The CDR3 contains 17 residues. V shed 0 bases, J shed 6 bases, and the junction held 10 bases outside the gene matches.

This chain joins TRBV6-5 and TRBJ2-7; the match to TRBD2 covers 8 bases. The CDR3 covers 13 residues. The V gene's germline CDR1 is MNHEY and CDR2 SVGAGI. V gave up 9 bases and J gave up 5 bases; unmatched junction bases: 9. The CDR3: CASGTSGTDEQYF. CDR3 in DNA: TGTGCCAGTGGGACTAGTGGTACGGACGAGCAGTACTTC.

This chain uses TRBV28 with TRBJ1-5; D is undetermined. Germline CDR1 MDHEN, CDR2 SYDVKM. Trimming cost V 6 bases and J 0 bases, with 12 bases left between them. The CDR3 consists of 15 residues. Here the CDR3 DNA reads TGTGCCAGCAGCTTGGGAGATGATAGCAATCAGCCCCAGCATTTT. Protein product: CASSLGDDSNQPQHF.

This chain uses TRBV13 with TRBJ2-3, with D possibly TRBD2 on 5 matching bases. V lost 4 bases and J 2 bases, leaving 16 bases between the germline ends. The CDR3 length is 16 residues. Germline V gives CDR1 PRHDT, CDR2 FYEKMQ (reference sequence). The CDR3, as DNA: TGTGCCAGCAGCTCCCTAGGACGGGAACCCACAGATACGCAGTATTTT. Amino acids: CASSSLGREPTDTQYF.

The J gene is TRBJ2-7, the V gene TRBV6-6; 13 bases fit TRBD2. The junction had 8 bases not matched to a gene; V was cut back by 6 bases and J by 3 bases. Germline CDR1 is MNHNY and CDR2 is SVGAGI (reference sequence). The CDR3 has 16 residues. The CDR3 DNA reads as TGTGCCAGCAGCGTCGGGACTAGCGGGGAATACTACGAGCAGTACTTC. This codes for CASSVGTSGEYYEQYF.

The CDR3 bases are TGTGCCAGCAGTCCCTTCGACCAACGGGAGCTACAAGAGACCCAGTACTTC. It specifies CASSPFDQRELQETQYF. The chain recombines TRBV2 with TRBJ2-5; possibly TRBD2 for D (6 bases). Trimming removed 5 bases from V and 2 bases from J, with 21 bases in between. The CDR3 consists of 17 residues. Per the germline V gene, CDR1 is SNHLY and CDR2 is FYNNEI.

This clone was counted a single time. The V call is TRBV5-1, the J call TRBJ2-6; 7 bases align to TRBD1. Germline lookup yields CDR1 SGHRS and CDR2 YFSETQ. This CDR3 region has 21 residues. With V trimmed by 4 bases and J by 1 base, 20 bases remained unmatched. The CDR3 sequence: CASSLHTRQGTAPSGANVLTF. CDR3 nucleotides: TGCGCCAGCAGCCTTCATACCCGACAGGGAACGGCTCCGTCTGGGGCCAACGTCCTGACTTTC.

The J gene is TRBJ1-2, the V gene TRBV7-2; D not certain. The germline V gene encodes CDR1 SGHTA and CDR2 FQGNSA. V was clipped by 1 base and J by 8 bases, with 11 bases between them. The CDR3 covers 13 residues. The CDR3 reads CASSLVAGEGYTF. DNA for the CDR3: TGTGCCAGCAGCTTAGTAGCCGGGGAAGGCTACACCTTC.

The CDR3 coding sequence is TGTGCCAGCAGCGCCCCTACCGGAGTGTGGACCGGGGAGCTGTTTTTT. It translates to CASSAPTGVWTGELFF. This sequence joins TRBV11-2 and TRBJ2-2; no reliable D call. CDR1 is SGHAT and CDR2 is FQNNGV in the germline V gene. The V end was cut by 5 bases, the J end by 5 bases, with 18 bases between. The CDR3 spans 16 residues. Looking up the rest from reference TRBV11-2 and TRBJ2-2 gives the full variable domain: EAGVAQSPRYKIIEKRQSVAFWCNPISGHATLYWYQQILGQGPKLLIQFQNNGVVDDSQLPKDRFSAERLKGVDSTLKIQPAKLEDSAVYLCASSAPTGVWTGELFFGEGSRLTVL.

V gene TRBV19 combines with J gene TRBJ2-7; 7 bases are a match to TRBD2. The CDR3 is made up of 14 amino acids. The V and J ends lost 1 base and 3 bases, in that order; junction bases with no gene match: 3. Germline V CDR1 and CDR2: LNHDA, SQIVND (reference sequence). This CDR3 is CASSIAGGSYEQYF. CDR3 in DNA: TGTGCCAGTAGTATAGCGGGAGGAAGCTACGAGCAGTACTTC.

The CDR3 DNA sequence: TGTGCCAGCAGTGATTCGCGGGGGGCCAATGAGCAGTTCTTC. Amino acid sequence: CASSDSRGANEQFF. This chain links TRBV6-4 with TRBJ2-1; 8 nucleotides agree with TRBD2. Trimming cost V 3 bases and J 6 bases; bases outside gene matches: 4. The CDR3 runs to 14 residues. CDR1 MRHNA and CDR2 SNTAGT come from the germline V gene.

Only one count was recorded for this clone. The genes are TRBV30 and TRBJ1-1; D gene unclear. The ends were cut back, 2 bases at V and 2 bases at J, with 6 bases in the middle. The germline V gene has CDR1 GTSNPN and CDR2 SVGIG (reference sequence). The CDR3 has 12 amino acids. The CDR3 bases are TGTGCCTGGAGTTGGGCAAACACTGAAGCTTTCTTT. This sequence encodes CAWSWANTEAFF.

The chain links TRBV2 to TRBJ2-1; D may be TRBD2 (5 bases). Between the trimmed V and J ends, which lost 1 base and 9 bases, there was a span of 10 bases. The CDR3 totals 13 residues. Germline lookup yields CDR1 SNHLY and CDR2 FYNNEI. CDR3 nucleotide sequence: TGTGCCAGCAGTGAAGGGGGAGTAGGTGAGCAGTTCTTC. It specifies CASSEGGVGEQFF.

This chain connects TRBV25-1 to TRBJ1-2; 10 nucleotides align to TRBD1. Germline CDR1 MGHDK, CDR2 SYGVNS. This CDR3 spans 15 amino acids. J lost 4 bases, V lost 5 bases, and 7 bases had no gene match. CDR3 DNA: TGTGCCAGCAGTACTCCGGGACAGGGGAGCTATGGCTACACCTTC. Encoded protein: CASSTPGQGSYGYTF.

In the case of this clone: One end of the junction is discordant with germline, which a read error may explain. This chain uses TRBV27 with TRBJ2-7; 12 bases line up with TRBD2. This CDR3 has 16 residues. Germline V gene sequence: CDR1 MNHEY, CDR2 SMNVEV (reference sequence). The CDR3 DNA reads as TGTGCCAGCAGTATATCAGGACTAGCGGGATCCTACGAGCAGTACTTC. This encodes CASSISGLAGSYEQYF.

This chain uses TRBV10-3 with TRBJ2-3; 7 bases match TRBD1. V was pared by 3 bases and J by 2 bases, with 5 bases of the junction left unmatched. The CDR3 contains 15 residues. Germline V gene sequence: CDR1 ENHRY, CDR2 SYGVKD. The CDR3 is CAISEGDSYTDTQYF. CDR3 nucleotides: TGTGCCATCAGTGAAGGGGACAGCTACACAGATACGCAGTATTTT.

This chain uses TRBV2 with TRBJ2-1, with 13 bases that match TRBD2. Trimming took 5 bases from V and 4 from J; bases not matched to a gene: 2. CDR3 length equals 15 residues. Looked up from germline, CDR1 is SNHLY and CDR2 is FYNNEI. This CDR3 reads CASSRLAGGYNEQFF. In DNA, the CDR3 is TGTGCCAGCAGTCGACTAGCGGGGGGATACAATGAGCAGTTCTTC.

In nucleotides, the CDR3 is TGCAGCGTTGAAGTCTCGCCACAGGAAGCTACGGGACAGGGTTTTACGCAGTATTTT. Residues: CSVEVSPQEATGQGFTQYF. The V call is TRBV29-1, the J call TRBJ2-3; 9 nucleotides agree with TRBD1. The CDR3 is 19 amino acids. Germline V lookup: CDR1 SQVTM, CDR2 ANQGSEA. V shed 1 base and J 8 bases; nucleotides not matched to a gene: 22.